This T cell receptor beta chain was sequenced in a study of blood T cell repertoires in COVID-19. The CDR3 consists of 13 residues. Trimming took off 4 bases at V and 0 bases at J, with 4 bases between the two ends. Germline-derived CDR1 and CDR2 are LGHDT and YNNKEL (reference sequence). This table comes from immunoSEQ multiplex PCR, and its TCRdb copy is limited to in-frame clones, with some not included. The sample carries about 250,000 clones, about nine tenths recorded once. The sequencing sample was made of PBMCs or T cells enriched from blood (not recorded which). The rearrangement links TRBV3-1 (or the pseudogene TRBV3-2) to TRBJ1-3; D ambiguous. This receptor was identified in a man in his forties who had recovered from COVID-19. This chain's CDR3 is CASSPNSGNTIYF. The CDR3 region has the DNA TGTGCCAGCAGCCCAAACTCTGGAAACACCATATATTTT.